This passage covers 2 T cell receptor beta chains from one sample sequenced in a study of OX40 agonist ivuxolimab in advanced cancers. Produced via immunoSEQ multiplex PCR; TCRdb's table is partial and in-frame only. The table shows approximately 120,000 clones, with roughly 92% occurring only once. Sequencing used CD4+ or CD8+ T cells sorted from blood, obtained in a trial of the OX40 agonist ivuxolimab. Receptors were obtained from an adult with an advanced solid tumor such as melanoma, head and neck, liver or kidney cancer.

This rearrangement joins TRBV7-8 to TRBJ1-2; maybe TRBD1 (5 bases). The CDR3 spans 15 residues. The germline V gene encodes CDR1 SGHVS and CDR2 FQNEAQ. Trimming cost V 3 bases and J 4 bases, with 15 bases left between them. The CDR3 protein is CASSLGPGYLYGYTF. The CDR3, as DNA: TGTGCCAGCAGCTTGGGGCCGGGGTACCTCTATGGCTACACCTTC.

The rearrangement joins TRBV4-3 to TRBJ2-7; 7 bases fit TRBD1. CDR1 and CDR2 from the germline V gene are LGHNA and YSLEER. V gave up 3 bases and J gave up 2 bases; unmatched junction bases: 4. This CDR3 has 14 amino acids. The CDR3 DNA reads TGCGCCAGCAGCCAGGCTGACAGGGCCTACGAGCAGTACTTC. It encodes CASSQADRAYEQYF.